This T cell receptor (beta chain) was observed in a study of regulatory and conventional T cells in RAG deficiency. Assay used: immunoSEQ multiplex PCR; TCRdb lists only in-frame clones, some missing. Found here are around 6,000 clones, just under 95% of them singletons; the top ten hold almost 50%. This clone was seen only once. The sequence was obtained from a human donor with RAG deficiency presenting as severe combined immunodeficiency. The material sequenced was CD8+ T cells sorted from blood.

CDR3 coding DNA: TGCAGCGTTTATGACAGGGGGTCTCCCTCTGGGGCCAACGTCCTGACTTTC. Protein: CSVYDRGSPSGANVLTF. The J gene is TRBJ2-6, the V gene TRBV29-1, with TRBD1 matching 9 bases. The ends lost 5 bases at V and 0 bases at J; junction bases unmatched: 8. Germline V CDR1 and CDR2: SQVTM, ANQGSEA. This CDR3 has 17 residues.